A single sample gave rise to the 27 T cell receptor beta chains below, sequenced in a study of T cell clonality in common variable immunodeficiency. Assay: immunoSEQ multiplex PCR; the TCRdb copy retains only in-frame clones and omits some. This sample carries around 39,000 clones, none of them present only once. The sample was peripheral blood mononuclear cells. Receptors originate from a person aged 18 to 75 in good health.

The table lists this clone with many counts. The CDR3 bases that were read are TGTGCCAGCAGCCAGCGTGGGACAGCCTTCTACGAG. It encodes CASSQRGTAFYE. In full, the CDR3 is CASSQRGTAFYEQYF. This chain links TRBV14 with TRBJ2-7, with TRBD1 matching 7 bases. The read stops 3 residues short of the end of the CDR3; the missing end is completed from the germline J gene. Germline loops: CDR1 SGHDN, CDR2 FVKESK. Trimming at V came to 3 bases and at J to 3 bases, leaving 8 bases not matched to a gene. CDR3 size: 15 residues.

This clone was detected only a few times. The read gets to within 3 residues of the CDR3 end, and the germline J gene fills in the rest. The V and J genes are TRBV2 and TRBJ2-5; 8 bases fit TRBD1. The length of the CDR3 is 15 residues. The germline CDR1 and CDR2 sequences are SNHLY and FYNNEI. The trim removed 7 bases at V and 4 bases at J, leaving 11 bases unmatched. The covered CDR3 bases are TGTGCCAGCAACCCCTGGCAGGGGGCCGGAGAGACC. The encoded protein is CASNPWQGAGET. The full CDR3 sequence reads CASNPWQGAGETQYF.

This clone was seen ten or more times. The observed sequence ends 3 residues before the CDR3 terminus, with the missing tail filled in from the germline J gene. The gene calls are TRBV13 and TRBJ2-1; TRBD2 aligns across 14 bases. The CDR3 is made up of 16 amino acids. The ends lost 5 bases at V and 4 bases at J; junction bases unmatched: 4. CDR1 PRHDT and CDR2 FYEKMQ come from the germline V gene (reference sequence). Partial CDR3 DNA: TGTGCCAGCAGCCCGGGGACTAGCGGGAGATACAATGAG. Residues: CASSPGTSGRYNE. The entire CDR3 protein is CASSPGTSGRYNEQFF.

This clone was seen many times. Read sequence stops 3 residues before the CDR3 end, and the germline J gene provides the missing end. J is TRBJ2-1 and V is TRBV5-1, with TRBD2 matching 7 bases. The V segment lost 0 bases and the J segment 6 bases; nucleotides outside the gene matches: 12. Germline V gene data show CDR1 as SGHRS and CDR2 as YFSETQ. The CDR3 has 17 amino acids. The CDR3 sequence: CASSLVTSGIQVNEQFF. CDR3 DNA (partial): TGCGCCAGCAGCTTGGTTACGAGCGGGATCCAGGTCAATGAG.

This clone was counted many times. The observed sequence ends 3 residues before the CDR3 terminus, with the missing tail filled in from the germline J gene. V gene TRBV30 combines with J gene TRBJ2-7; the D is unclear. V lost 0 bases to trimming and J lost 6 bases, with 9 bases between them. The CDR3 is 12 amino acids. Germline loops: CDR1 GTSNPN, CDR2 SVGIG (reference sequence). The CDR3 here is CAWSVLASEQYF. The CDR3 bases that were read are TGTGCCTGGAGTGTACTCGCGAGCGAG.

Many counts were recorded for this clone. The CDR3 end falls 3 residues outside the read, so it is completed with the germline J gene. This sequence joins TRBV13 and TRBJ1-1; D remains ambiguous. This CDR3 region has 15 residues. Per germline, CDR1 PRHDT and CDR2 FYEKMQ (reference sequence). V dropped 3 bases and J dropped 1 base, with 12 bases sitting between them. The CDR3 reads CASSFDLGRNTEAFF. CDR3 DNA, as far as it was read: TGTGCCAGCAGCTTCGACCTTGGGCGGAACACTGAA.

With regard to this clone: A read error may explain this, as a much larger clone is one base away. The CDR3 bases that were read are TGTGCCAGCAGCCAGGACAGGTACAATGAG. Its protein product is CASSQDRYNE. The whole CDR3 reads CASSQDRYNEQFF. V usage is TRBV13 and J usage is TRBJ2-1, with 7 bases aligning to TRBD1. The read is 3 residues too short to cover the CDR3 end, so that end is filled in from the germline J gene. The V segment lost 5 bases and the J segment 4 bases; nucleotides outside the gene matches: 2. This CDR3 has 13 amino acids. Looked up from germline, CDR1 is PRHDT and CDR2 is FYEKMQ (reference sequence).

In its sample, this clone was seen many times. The read stops 3 residues short of the end of the CDR3; the missing end is completed from the germline J gene. The chain joins TRBV27 to TRBJ2-1; TRBD1 might be the D (5 bases). V lost 2 bases, J lost 9 bases, and 8 bases lay in between. In germline, CDR1 is MNHEY, CDR2 SMNVEV (reference sequence). There are 12 residues in the CDR3. CDR3 sequence reads: CASSLVGREQFF. CDR3 DNA, as far as it was read: TGTGCCAGCAGTTTAGTGGGGCGTGAG.

This clone was found many times. The CDR3 is cut off 3 residues early in the read; its end comes from the germline J gene. V and J are TRBV20-1 and TRBJ1-4, with 8 positions matching TRBD1. The CDR3 consists of 14 residues. The V and J ends lost 6 bases and 7 bases, in that order; junction bases with no gene match: 10. Per the germline V gene, CDR1 is DFQATT and CDR2 is SNEGSKA (reference sequence). CDR3 DNA, as far as it was read: TGCAGTGCCGTTGACAGGGGTCAAAGTGAAAAA. Translating gives CSAVDRGQSEK. The whole CDR3 protein is CSAVDRGQSEKLFF.

At least ten counts were recorded for this clone. The read ends 3 residues before the CDR3 terminus; that terminus is restored from the germline J gene. The chain joins TRBV5-1 to TRBJ1-4; no reliable D call. This CDR3 is 13 amino acids long. CDR1 is SGHRS, CDR2 YFSETQ, per germline. Trimming shortened V by 4 bases and J by 5 bases, and 9 bases separated the two germline ends. The CDR3 reads CASSPGPNEKLFF. CDR3 DNA (partial): TGCGCCAGCAGCCCGGGTCCAAATGAAAAA.

This clone has ten or more counts. The read halts 3 residues ahead of the CDR3 end, with the missing end drawn from the germline J gene. The V gene is TRBV20-1, the J gene TRBJ2-1; D not resolved. This CDR3 spans 12 amino acids. Germline V lookup: CDR1 DFQATT, CDR2 SNEGSKA (reference sequence). Between the trimmed V and J ends, which lost 6 bases and 5 bases, there was a span of 11 bases. The CDR3 reads CSAPAVDNEQFF. The CDR3 DNA, read in part, is TGCAGTGCCCCCGCGGTGGACAATGAG.

This clone was seen many times. The CDR3 end lies 3 residues beyond the end of the read and is filled in from the germline J gene. The chain carries TRBV7-2 and TRBJ1-2; D call uncertain. This CDR3 has 11 residues. Germline values: CDR1 SGHTA, CDR2 FQGNSA. Here the CDR3 reads CASSPSLGYTF. The sequenced part of the CDR3 DNA is TGTGCCAGCAGCCCCTCCCTAGGC.

This clone was detected many times. The read ends 3 residues early relative to the CDR3; the germline J gene fills the gap. The V and J genes are TRBV20-1 and TRBJ1-6, with TRBD1 matching over 9 bases. Germline V gene sequence: CDR1 DFQATT, CDR2 SNEGSKA (reference sequence). CDR3 length: 16 residues. Germline trimming cut 3 bases from V and 5 bases from J; bases unmatched to any gene: 8. The sequenced CDR3 bases are TGCAGTGCTAGGGTTGGGACAGGGTCAGATAATTCACCC. Its protein product is CSARVGTGSDNSP. The complete CDR3 protein is CSARVGTGSDNSPLHF.

This clone was detected many times. Read coverage stops 3 residues before the CDR3 terminus; the germline J gene supplies the remainder. The V and J genes are TRBV20-1 and TRBJ2-1; 7 bases align to TRBD2. CDR3 length: 15 residues. Germline V gives CDR1 DFQATT, CDR2 SNEGSKA (reference sequence). Trimming took 2 bases from V and 3 from J; bases not matched to a gene: 7. CDR3 amino acids: CSARSGLGDYNEQFF. The sequenced CDR3 bases are TGCAGTGCTAGATCCGGACTAGGGGACTACAATGAG.

This clone was recorded many times. The sequence runs out 3 residues before the end of the CDR3; the remainder is reconstructed from the germline J gene. The V and J genes are TRBV13 and TRBJ1-4; D might be TRBD1 (6 bases). This CDR3 is 16 amino acids long. Germline V gene lookup returns CDR1 PRHDT and CDR2 FYEKMQ (reference sequence). V lost 5 bases to trimming and J lost 3 bases, with 16 bases between them. The covered CDR3 bases are TGTGCCAGCAGCCTTAGGGTACAGGGAGCTAATGAAAAA. Its translation: CASSLRVQGANEK. The entire CDR3 is CASSLRVQGANEKLFF.

This clone was found many times. Read data end 3 residues before the CDR3 end; the end is taken from the germline J gene. V is TRBV11-2 and J is TRBJ2-7, with TRBD2 matching over 7 bases. The V gene's germline CDR1 is SGHAT and CDR2 FQNNGV. The V segment lost 1 base and the J segment 5 bases; nucleotides outside the gene matches: 5. The CDR3 covers 14 residues. CDR3 sequence: CASSLVSSGDEQYF. CDR3 DNA (partial): TGTGCCAGCAGCTTAGTGTCCAGCGGGGACGAG.

This clone was counted ten times or more. The read falls 3 residues short of the CDR3 end, and the missing part is taken from the germline J gene. The V and J genes are TRBV7-9 and TRBJ2-7; 7 bases align to TRBD1. V shed 9 bases and J 2 bases; nucleotides not matched to a gene: 4. This CDR3 spans 12 amino acids. Germline V gene lookup returns CDR1 SEHNR and CDR2 FQNEAQ (reference sequence). The CDR3: CARGRGTYEQYF. The CDR3 bases that were read are TGTGCCAGGGGCAGGGGGACCTACGAG.

This clone appeared many times. The CDR3 loop is CASSQTYSTEAFF. The DNA read from the CDR3 is TGTGCCAGCAGCCAGACATATTCCACTGAA. The chain combines TRBV14 with TRBJ1-1; D is unclear. From the germline J gene comes the end of the CDR3, since the read stops 3 residues before it. Germline values: CDR1 SGHDN, CDR2 FVKESK. The V end lost 3 bases, the J end lost 4 bases, and 9 bases lay between the germline ends. The CDR3 covers 13 residues.

This clone was detected ten times or more. The read terminates 3 residues ahead of where the CDR3 ends, so the germline J gene completes it. The chain links TRBV19 to TRBJ2-5; TRBD2 agrees at 8 bases. The length of the CDR3 is 15 residues. Per germline, CDR1 LNHDA and CDR2 SQIVND (reference sequence). The trim removed 4 bases at V and 2 bases at J, leaving 6 bases unmatched. CDR3 DNA, as far as it was read: TGTGCCAGTAGTAAGGGCGGGAGGAGACAAGAGACC. It encodes CASSKGGRRQET. The whole CDR3 region reads CASSKGGRRQETQYF.

This clone was observed many times. Read data end 3 residues before the CDR3 end; the end is taken from the germline J gene. The J gene is TRBJ2-1, the V gene TRBV20-1, with 13 bases aligning to TRBD2. Germline CDR1 reads DFQATT; CDR2 reads SNEGSKA (reference sequence). This CDR3 region has 14 residues. J gave up 7 bases and V 5 bases, and 5 bases lay outside the gene matches. This CDR3 reads CSAVLAGGRNEQFF. The sequenced CDR3 bases are TGCAGTGCTGTACTAGCGGGGGGGAGGAATGAG.

The table lists this clone with many counts. The CDR3 extends 3 residues past the end of the read, so its final part is completed from the germline J gene. The chain combines TRBV5-6 with TRBJ2-1, with 7 bases that match TRBD2. Losses at the gene ends were 0 bases for V and 9 bases for J; bases not matched to a gene: 9. Germline values: CDR1 SGHDT, CDR2 YYEEEE. CDR3 length equals 15 residues. CDR3 DNA (partial): TGTGCCAGCAGCTTGGTCCTGGGGAGGGGTCGTGAG. It yields the protein CASSLVLGRGRE. The entire CDR3 is CASSLVLGRGREQFF.

This clone was observed at least ten times. With the read ending 3 residues before the CDR3 end, the germline J gene is used to fill in that end. The chain uses TRBV7-6 and TRBJ2-7, with D possibly TRBD1 on 5 matching bases. The germline V gene encodes CDR1 SGHVS and CDR2 FNYEAQ. CDR3 length equals 17 residues. V lost 1 base and J 0 bases, leaving 16 bases between the germline ends. The part of the CDR3 DNA that was read is TGTGCCAGCAGCTTAGAAACAGGAGAAACTCTCTCCTACGAG. It translates to CASSLETGETLSYE. The CDR3 as a whole reads CASSLETGETLSYEQYF.

At least ten counts were recorded for this clone. The read is 3 residues too short to cover the CDR3 end, so that end is filled in from the germline J gene. This rearrangement joins TRBV2 to TRBJ2-1; 11 positions agree with TRBD2. V lost 8 bases and J lost 5; bases outside the gene matches: 8. The CDR3 has 15 amino acids. Germline assignment: CDR1 SNHLY and CDR2 FYNNEI. Here the CDR3 reads CASEPLAGAHNEQFF. The CDR3 DNA, read in part, is TGTGCCAGCGAACCACTAGCGGGAGCCCACAATGAG. Looking up the rest from reference TRBV2 and TRBJ2-1 gives the full variable domain: EPEVTQTPSHQVTQMGQEVILRCVPISNHLYFYWYRQILGQKVEFLVSFYNNEISEKSEIFDDQFSVERPDGSNFTLKIRSTKLEDSAMYFCASEPLAGAHNEQFFGPGTRLTVL.

Concerning this clone itself: With the read ending 3 residues before the CDR3 end, the germline J gene is used to fill in that end. The gene calls are TRBV19 and TRBJ2-1; TRBD2 aligns across 9 bases. The CDR3 has 15 amino acids. Germline CDR1 and CDR2: LNHDA and SQIVND (reference sequence). The V and J ends lost 4 bases and 2 bases, in that order; junction bases with no gene match: 3. The covered CDR3 bases are TGTGCCAGTAGTAGGCGGGAGGGCCCCTACAATGAG. Its translation: CASSRREGPYNE. The complete CDR3 protein is CASSRREGPYNEQFF.

At least ten counts were recorded for this clone. The CDR3 is cut off 3 residues early in the read; its end comes from the germline J gene. This chain connects TRBV12-3 or TRBV12-4 to TRBJ2-6, with D uncertain. The CDR3 spans 14 residues. Trimming pared 7 bases from V and 4 bases from J, leaving 11 bases between. The CDR3 loop is CASTVTLGANVLTF. CDR3 bases read: TGTGCCAGCACCGTTACATTGGGGGCCAACGTC.

This clone was counted ten times or more. The read stops 3 residues short of the end of the CDR3; the missing end is completed from the germline J gene. The chain has TRBV7-9 and TRBJ1-2; 10 bases line up with TRBD1. Germline V gene lookup returns CDR1 SEHNR and CDR2 FQNEAQ (reference sequence). Trimming cost V 4 bases and J 7 bases; bases outside gene matches: 0. There are 12 residues in the CDR3. CDR3 protein: CASSWDRGGYTF. The CDR3 bases that were read are TGTGCCAGCAGCTGGGACAGGGGTGGC.

This clone has ten or more counts. The CDR3 goes on 3 residues after the read ends, and that part is filled in from the germline J gene. The V gene is TRBV5-1, the J gene TRBJ2-1; unclear D gene. Germline V gene data show CDR1 as SGHRS and CDR2 as YFSETQ. The CDR3 contains 12 residues. Trimming took 4 bases from V and 7 from J, leaving 9 bases between them. The CDR3 protein is CASSPQWNEQFF. The sequenced CDR3 bases are TGCGCCAGCAGCCCCCAGTGGAATGAG.